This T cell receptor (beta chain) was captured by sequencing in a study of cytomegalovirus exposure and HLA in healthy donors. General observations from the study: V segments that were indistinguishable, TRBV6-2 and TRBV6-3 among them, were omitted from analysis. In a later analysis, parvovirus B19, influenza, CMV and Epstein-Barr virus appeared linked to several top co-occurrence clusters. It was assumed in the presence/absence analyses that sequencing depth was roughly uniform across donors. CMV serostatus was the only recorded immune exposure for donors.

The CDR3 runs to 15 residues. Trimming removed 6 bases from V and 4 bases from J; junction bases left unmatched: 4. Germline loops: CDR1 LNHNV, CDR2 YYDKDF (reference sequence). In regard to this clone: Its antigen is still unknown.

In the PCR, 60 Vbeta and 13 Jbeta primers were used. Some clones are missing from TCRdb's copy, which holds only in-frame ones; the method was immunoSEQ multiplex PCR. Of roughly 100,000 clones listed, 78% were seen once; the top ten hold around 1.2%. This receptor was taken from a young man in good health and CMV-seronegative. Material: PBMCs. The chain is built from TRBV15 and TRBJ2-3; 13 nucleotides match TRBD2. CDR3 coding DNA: TGTGCCACCAGGCGGACTAGCGGGAGTCCAGATACGCAGTATTTT. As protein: CATRRTSGSPDTQYF.